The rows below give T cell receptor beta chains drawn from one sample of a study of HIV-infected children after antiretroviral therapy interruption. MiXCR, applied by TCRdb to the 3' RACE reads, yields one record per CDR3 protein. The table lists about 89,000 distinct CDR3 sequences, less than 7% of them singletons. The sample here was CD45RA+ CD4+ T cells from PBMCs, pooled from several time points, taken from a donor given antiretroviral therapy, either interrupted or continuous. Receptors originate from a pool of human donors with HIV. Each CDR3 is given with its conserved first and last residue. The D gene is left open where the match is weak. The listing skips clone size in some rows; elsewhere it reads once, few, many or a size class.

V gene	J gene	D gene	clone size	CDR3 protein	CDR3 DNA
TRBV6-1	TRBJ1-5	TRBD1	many	CASSEPRTGSNQPQHF	TGTGCCAGCAGTGAGCCACGGACAGGGAGTAATCAGCCCCAGCATTTT
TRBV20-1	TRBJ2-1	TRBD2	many	CSARDPGTSGGARRHNEQFF	TGCAGTGCTAGAGATCCCGGGACTAGCGGGGGGGCCAGGAGACACAATGAGCAGTTCTTC
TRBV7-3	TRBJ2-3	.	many	CASSLSSGTSTDTQYF	TGTGCCAGCAGCTTATCTAGTGGCACTAGCACAGATACGCAGTATTTT
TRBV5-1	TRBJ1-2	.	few	CASSPETGANYGYTF	TGCGCCAGCAGCCCCGAGACAGGAGCTAACTATGGCTACACCTTC
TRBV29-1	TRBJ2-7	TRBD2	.	CSVGPSGKSYEQYF	TGCAGCGTGGGGCCTAGCGGGAAGTCCTACGAGCAGTACTTC
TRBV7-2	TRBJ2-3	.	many	CASSPQGGSTDTQYF	TGTGCCAGCAGCCCTCAAGGGGGGAGCACAGATACGCAGTATTTT
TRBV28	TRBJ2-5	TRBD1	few	CASRVEGQGWGGTQYF	TGTGCCAGCAGGGTGGAGGGACAGGGGTGGGGTGGGACCCAGTACTTC
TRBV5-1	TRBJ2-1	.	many	CASGATVSYNEQFF	TGCGCCAGCGGTGCGACGGTCTCCTACAATGAGCAGTTCTTC
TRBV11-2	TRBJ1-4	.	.	CASSLHRPPDEKLFF	TGTGCCAGCAGCTTACATCGCCCACCGGATGAAAAACTGTTTTTT
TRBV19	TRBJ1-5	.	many	CASSTYGTAGVQPQHF	TGTGCCAGTAGTACATACGGGACGGCAGGGGTTCAGCCCCAGCATTTT
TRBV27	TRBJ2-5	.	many	CASSFFGTQYF	TGTGCCAGCAGTTTCTTCGGGACCCAGTACTTC
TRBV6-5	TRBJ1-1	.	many	CASSNRVALNTEAFF	TGTGCCAGCAGTAACAGGGTGGCCCTGAACACTGAAGCTTTCTTT
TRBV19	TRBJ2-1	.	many	CASSDRDTSSYNEQFF	TGTGCCAGTAGTGACCGGGACACCAGCTCCTACAATGAGCAGTTCTTC
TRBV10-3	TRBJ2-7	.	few	CAISDRTPYEQYF	TGTGCCATCAGCGACAGGACCCCCTACGAGCAGTACTTC
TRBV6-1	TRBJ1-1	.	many	CASSARDTEAFF	TGTGCCAGCAGTGCTCGGGACACTGAAGCTTTCTTT
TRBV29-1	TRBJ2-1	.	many	CSVAPSSYNEQFF	TGCAGCGTGGCGCCGAGCTCCTACAATGAGCAGTTCTTC
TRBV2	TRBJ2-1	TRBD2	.	CASRKSGAIYNEQFF	TGTGCCAGCAGGAAGAGCGGGGCCATCTACAATGAGCAGTTCTTC
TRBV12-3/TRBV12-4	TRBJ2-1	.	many	CASSLVRSLASNEQFF	TGTGCCAGCAGTTTAGTTAGGAGTCTGGCGTCCAATGAGCAGTTCTTC
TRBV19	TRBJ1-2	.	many	CASSAHRTTFYGYTF	TGTGCCAGTAGTGCACACCGCACAACTTTCTATGGCTACACCTTC
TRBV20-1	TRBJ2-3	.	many	CSAWKGSADTQYF	TGCAGTGCTTGGAAGGGGAGCGCAGATACGCAGTATTTT
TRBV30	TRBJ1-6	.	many	CAWTLGGYWNSPLHF	TGTGCCTGGACCCTGGGAGGTTATTGGAATTCACCCCTCCACTTT
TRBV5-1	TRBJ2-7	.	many	CASAFSRDPSYEQYF	TGCGCCAGCGCCTTTTCTAGGGACCCCTCCTACGAGCAGTACTTC
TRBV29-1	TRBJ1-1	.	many	CSVQLGGVGVMNTEAFF	TGCAGCGTCCAACTTGGGGGCGTGGGGGTAATGAACACTGAAGCTTTCTTT
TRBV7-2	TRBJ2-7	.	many	CASSLAVNSYEQYF	TGTGCCAGCAGCTTAGCTGTCAACTCCTACGAGCAGTACTTC
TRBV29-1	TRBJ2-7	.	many	CGARDLGGLEQYF	TGTGGTGCTAGGGATCTGGGGGGGCTTGAACAGTACTTC
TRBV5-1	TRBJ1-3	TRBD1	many	CASRTGSENTIYF	TGCGCCAGCCGGACAGGGTCTGAAAACACCATATATTTT
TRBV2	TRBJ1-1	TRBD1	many	CASSATDRVGEAFF	TGTGCCAGCAGTGCGACCGACAGGGTGGGTGAAGCTTTCTTT
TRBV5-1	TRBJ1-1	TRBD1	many	CASSLVGTGSVGTTEAFF	TGCGCCAGCAGCTTGGTTGGGACAGGGTCTGTGGGGACCACTGAAGCTTTCTTT
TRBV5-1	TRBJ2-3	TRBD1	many	CASSKVGTGGASTQYF	TGCGCCAGCAGCAAGGTCGGGACAGGGGGCGCAAGTACGCAGTATTTT
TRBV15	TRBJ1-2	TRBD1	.	CATSSGQDHSNYGYTF	TGTGCCACCAGCAGTGGACAGGACCATTCTAACTATGGCTACACCTTC
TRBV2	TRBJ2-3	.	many	CASRAEFYSTDTQYF	TGTGCCAGCAGGGCCGAATTTTACTCCACAGATACGCAGTATTTT
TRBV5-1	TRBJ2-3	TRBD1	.	CASSLSTGGDTQYF	TGCGCCAGCAGCTTGTCTACAGGGGGAGATACGCAGTATTTT
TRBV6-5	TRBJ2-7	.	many	CASSSDSDRTYEQYF	TGTGCCAGCAGTTCCGATTCTGACAGGACCTACGAGCAGTACTTC
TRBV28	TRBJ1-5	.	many	CASGQLNQPQHF	TGTGCCAGCGGACAGCTCAATCAGCCCCAGCATTTT
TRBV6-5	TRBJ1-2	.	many	CASSSGRSYGYTF	TGTGCCAGCAGCTCTGGACGTTCCTATGGCTACACCTTC
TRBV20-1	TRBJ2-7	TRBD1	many	CSAVDRGLYEQYF	TGCAGTGCTGTGGACAGGGGCCTTTACGAGCAGTACTTC
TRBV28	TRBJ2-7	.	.	CASSLRRAGEQYF	TGTGCCAGCAGTTTAAGGCGAGCGGGTGAGCAGTACTTC
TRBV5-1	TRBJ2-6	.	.	CASSLAGFSGANVLTF	TGCGCCAGCAGCTTGGCAGGGTTCTCTGGGGCCAACGTCCTGACTTTC
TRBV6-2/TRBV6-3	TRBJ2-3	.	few	CASRIPGSLQYF	TGTGCCAGCAGGATACCGGGGTCTCTGCAGTATTTT
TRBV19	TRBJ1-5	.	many	CASGGPDQPQHF	TGTGCCAGCGGCGGCCCGGATCAGCCCCAGCATTTT
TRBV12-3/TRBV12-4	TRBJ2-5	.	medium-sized	CASRRRTEKETQYF	TGTGCCAGCAGGAGACGGACGGAGAAAGAGACCCAGTACTTC
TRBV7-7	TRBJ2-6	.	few	CASSPAGPNVLTF	TGTGCCAGCAGCCCGGCGGGACCCAACGTCCTGACTTTC
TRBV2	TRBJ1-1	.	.	CASSQQYSNTEAFF	TGTGCCAGCAGTCAACAGTACAGTAACACTGAAGCTTTCTTT
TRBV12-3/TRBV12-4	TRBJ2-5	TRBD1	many	CASRGTASALTQYF	TGTGCCAGCAGAGGGACAGCGTCGGCGCTGACCCAGTACTTC